This T cell receptor beta chain was documented in a study of cytomegalovirus exposure and HLA in healthy donors. PCR employed 60 Vbeta and 13 Jbeta primers. Sequencing was performed with immunoSEQ multiplex PCR; in TCRdb, only in-frame clones are kept and a portion is missing. Altogether about 240,000 clones are present, approximately 81% being singletons, with the ten largest covering about 7.5%. Broader study findings: An observed cluster of highly shared sequence variants was recorded as a likely sequencing artifact. Earlier analysis found most TCR beta V segments productive about 87% or about 30% of the time.

A few counts support this clone. The antigen is undetermined. Germline V gene lookup returns CDR1 KGHSH and CDR2 LQKENI. This CDR3 spans 14 amino acids. Trimming removed 2 bases from V and 2 bases from J; junction bases left unmatched: 3. The specimen was PBMCs. V usage is TRBV18 and J usage is TRBJ2-7; TRBD1 matches at 7 bases. The TCR originated in a woman aged 60-75 years in good health and CMV-seropositive. DNA of the CDR3: TGTGCCAGCTCACCAGCGACAGGGCCCTACGAGCAGTACTTC. It yields the protein CASSPATGPYEQYF.